One sample yielded the 7 T cell receptor beta chains listed below, sequenced in a study of cytomegalovirus exposure and HLA in healthy donors (dated by TCRdb to the late 2010s). The library was made by the immunoSEQ multiplex PCR assay. A mixture of 60 forward primers for TCR Vbeta segments and 13 reverse primers for TCR Jbeta segments was used in the multiplex PCR. TCRdb took this table from immuneACCESS and kept in-frame rearrangements with V and J called. Such tables lack part of the clones; where checked against another copy, unresolved V genes explain under half of the gap, and the rest is unexplained. Here the sample has roughly 190,000 clones; around 75% occur a single time. Approximately 2.9% of the sample is taken by the ten largest. The source material was PBMCs. The receptors here all came from a female donor in good health and CMV-seronegative.

This clone was detected a few times. V and J are TRBV4-2 and TRBJ2-3, with TRBD2 identical over 11 bases. The CDR3 contains 20 residues. V was clipped by 0 bases and J by 0 bases; unmatched bases: 11. CDR1 LGHNA and CDR2 YNFKEQ come from the germline V gene. CDR3 amino acids: CASSQDSSLAGGRSTDTQYF. CDR3 DNA: TGTGCCAGCAGCCAAGATAGTTCCCTAGCGGGAGGCCGGAGCACAGATACGCAGTATTTT.

V and J are TRBV6-5 and TRBJ2-2, with 8 bases lining up with TRBD1. J gave up 7 bases and V 3 bases, and 10 bases lay outside the gene matches. Germline CDR1 MNHEY, CDR2 SVGAGI. This CDR3 contains 16 residues. The DNA of the CDR3 is TGTGCCAGCAGTTATAATTTTCAGGGGGCGAGCGGGGAGCTGTTTTTT. This encodes CASSYNFQGASGELFF.

This sequence joins TRBV19 and TRBJ1-5; D is perhaps TRBD1 (6 bases). The CDR3 loop spans 16 amino acids. V lost 6 bases to trimming and J lost 0 bases, with 15 bases between them. The germline CDR1 and CDR2 sequences are LNHDA and SQIVND (reference sequence). CDR3 DNA: TGTGCCAGTAGGGGTGGAGGACAGTATAGCAATCAGCCCCAGCATTTT. This sequence encodes CASRGGGQYSNQPQHF.

The chain recombines TRBV28 with TRBJ1-5, with D possibly matching TRBD1 (6 bases). Trimming shortened V by 6 bases and J by 1 base, and 10 bases separated the two germline ends. The CDR3 is 14 residues long. The germline V gene has CDR1 MDHEN and CDR2 SYDVKM. CDR3 amino acids: CASRVGGSNQPQHF. CDR3 DNA: TGTGCCAGCAGGGTAGGGGGAAGCAATCAGCCCCAGCATTTT. Full variable domain (remainder filled in from reference TRBV28 and TRBJ1-5): DVKVTQSSRYLVKRTGEKVFLECVQDMDHENMFWYRQDPGLGLRLIYFSYDVKMKEKGDIPEGYSVSREKKERFSLILESASTNQTSMYLCASRVGGSNQPQHFGDGTRLSIL.

The rearrangement uses TRBV29-1 and TRBJ2-3; weak D call: TRBD2 (5 bases). The germline CDR1 and CDR2 sequences are SQVTM and ANQGSEA. The CDR3 is made up of 14 amino acids. Trimming took off 7 bases at V and 4 bases at J, with 18 bases between the two ends. CDR3: CSAVDPSGADTQYF. As DNA, the CDR3 is TGCAGCGCCGTGGACCCGAGCGGAGCAGATACGCAGTATTTT.

This chain connects TRBV7-3 to TRBJ1-2; perhaps TRBD1 as D (6 bases). V was shortened by 6 bases and J by 6 bases, with 20 bases between the two germline ends. This CDR3 has 15 residues. Per the germline V gene, CDR1 is SGHTA and CDR2 is FQGTGA. CDR3 protein: CASSQAPGHPNGYTF. DNA for the CDR3: TGTGCCAGCAGTCAAGCCCCGGGACATCCGAATGGCTACACCTTC.

The chain combines TRBV5-1 with TRBJ2-2; TRBD1 aligns across 8 bases. Germline V CDR1 and CDR2: SGHRS, YFSETQ. J lost 1 base, V lost 0 bases, and 2 bases had no gene match. This CDR3 has 16 amino acids. The CDR3 DNA is TGCGCCAGCAGCTTGGCCGGGACAGGGAACACCGGGGAGCTGTTTTTT. It codes for CASSLAGTGNTGELFF.